The clone carrying this T cell receptor (beta chain) was observed at least ten times. V shed 4 bases, J shed 6 bases, and the junction held 9 bases outside the gene matches. The CDR3 sequence is 14 residues long. CDR1 is MNHNS, CDR2 SASEGT, per germline. Graves' hyperthyroidism qualified as stable when ophthalmopathy did not progress within 18 months. Patients aged 18 to 65 with hyperthyroidism were newly diagnosed, with duration under 2 months. Clinical symptoms, serum thyroxine, TRAb, thyroid ultrasound and orbital computed tomography established diagnosis. These data come from a study of T cells in Graves' hyperthyroidism and ophthalmopathy. About the research overall: Sampling of peripheral blood happened at initial diagnosis, prior to any treatment.

Amplification of TCR beta CDR3 regions used RNA as the template. When the TCR CDR3 underwent first-round RT-PCR, the HTBI primer set was used. One entry per CDR3 protein, called by TCRdb with MiXCR from the multiplex PCR reads. This sample carries about 550,000 distinct CDR3 sequences, around 20% of them seen once, and the ten largest clones take approximately 26%. The sequencing sample was made of blood. The chain combines TRBV6-1 with TRBJ2-7, with TRBD1 matching over 7 bases. This receptor was taken from a man between 18 and 35 years old with Graves' hyperthyroidism. The CDR3 protein is CASSGTGETGEQYF. The CDR3 region has the DNA TGTGCCAGCAGTGGAACAGGGGAAACGGGCGAGCAGTACTTC.